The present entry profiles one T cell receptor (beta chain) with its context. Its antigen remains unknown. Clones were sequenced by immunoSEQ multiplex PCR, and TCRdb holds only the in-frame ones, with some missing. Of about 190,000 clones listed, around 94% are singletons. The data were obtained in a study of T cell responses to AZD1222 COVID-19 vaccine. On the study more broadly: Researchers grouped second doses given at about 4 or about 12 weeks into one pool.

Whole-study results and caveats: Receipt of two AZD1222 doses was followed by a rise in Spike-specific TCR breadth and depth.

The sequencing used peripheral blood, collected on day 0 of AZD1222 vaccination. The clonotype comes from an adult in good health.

CDR3 in DNA: TGTGCCAGTAGTAAGGGGGACCCCGCCAATGAGCAGTTCTTC. It yields the protein CASSKGDPANEQFF. The rearrangement joins TRBV19 to TRBJ2-1; TRBD1 might be the D (6 bases). The germline CDR1 and CDR2 sequences are LNHDA and SQIVND (reference sequence). The V end was cut by 4 bases, the J end by 6 bases, with 13 bases between. The CDR3 is 14 amino acids.